The TCR beta chain under discussion was sequenced for a study of cytomegalovirus exposure and HLA in healthy donors. Broader study findings: Some V segments, TRBV6-2 and TRBV6-3 among them, were indistinguishable and were therefore excluded. An analysis that was carried out later associated 15,000 to 20,000 TCR beta sequences with HLA alleles at 0.05 false discovery rate. TCR beta V segments were, for the most part, productive about 87% or about 30% of the time in an earlier analysis.

When sampled, the donors appeared nominally healthy, though they likely had unrecorded immune exposures. PCR was performed using 60 Vbeta and 13 Jbeta primers. Generated by immunoSEQ multiplex PCR, the TCRdb table keeps only in-frame clones and is missing some. This sample has some 140,000 clones, with roughly 79% found just once. About this clone: The antigen remains unidentified.

V was cut by 3 bases and J by 2 bases, with 14 bases left in between. Germline CDR1 is SGDLS and CDR2 is YYNGEE. The CDR3 runs to 16 residues. The sequenced sample was PBMCs. The origin of this receptor is a young man in good health and CMV-seronegative. The rearrangement uses TRBV9 and TRBJ2-2, with a tentative D call TRBD2 (6 bases). CDR3 sequence reads: CASSGRAGTNTGELFF. Here the CDR3 DNA reads TGTGCCAGCAGCGGAAGAGCAGGGACTAACACCGGGGAGCTGTTTTTT.